This T cell receptor (beta chain) came from a study of blood T cell repertoires in COVID-19. TCRdb's table, derived via immunoSEQ multiplex PCR, lists solely in-frame clones and lacks some. The repertoire holds under 300,000 clones, with around 90% as singletons. Individuals drawn from around 24 US areas were about 18 to 90 years old. Assignment of participants to cohorts was predicated upon participant-reported clinical history. The CDR3 has 16 residues. From germline, CDR1 is SGHDN and CDR2 FVKESK. The trim removed 1 base at V and 4 bases at J, leaving 3 bases unmatched. This rearrangement joins TRBV14 to TRBJ2-5; 13 positions agree with TRBD2. Material for sequencing was PBMCs or T cells enriched from blood (not recorded which). The source of this sequence is a woman aged 40 to 50 who had been exposed to COVID-19. CDR3 in DNA: TGTGCCAGCAGCCAAGGGACTAGCGGGGGTAGAGAGACCCAGTACTTC. It translates to CASSQGTSGGRETQYF.